The 27 T cell receptor beta chains listed next were all sequenced from one sample in a study of a mutant IDH1 vaccine in newly diagnosed glioma. Their antigens remain unidentified. Clones were sequenced by immunoSEQ multiplex PCR, and TCRdb holds only the in-frame ones, with some missing. The table includes 27,000 or so clones, more than 60% detected once. This sample's time point: week 5, during vaccination. One vaccine dose held 300 ug of mutant IDH1 20-mer peptide and came with topical imiquimod. Sample: PBMCs, taken from a glioma patient whose treatment included an IDH1 peptide vaccine. The receptor source for this set is a man aged 40-49 years with glioma. Some clones in this sample may be carry-over from other donors' samples.

V is TRBV15 and J is TRBJ1-1; perhaps TRBD1 as D (6 bases). The CDR3 consists of 16 residues. Germline V gene sequence: CDR1 LNHNV, CDR2 YYDKDF (reference sequence). V shed 0 bases and J shed 1 base, with 12 bases lying between them. The CDR3 DNA reads as TGTGCCACCAGCAGAGATAAGGGGGGGGCGAACACTGAAGCTTTCTTT. It codes for CATSRDKGGANTEAFF.

The rearrangement uses TRBV7-2 and TRBJ2-2; 8 bases match TRBD2. Germline CDR1 SGHTA, CDR2 FQGNSA. CDR3 length: 15 residues. J lost 4 bases, V lost 1 base, and 2 bases had no gene match. The CDR3 region has the DNA TGTGCCAGCAGCTTAGGACTAGCGCGCACCGGGGAGCTGTTTTTT. The encoded protein is CASSLGLARTGELFF.

This chain uses TRBV19 with TRBJ2-7; TRBD2 aligns across 9 bases. Trimming cost V 3 bases and J 4 bases; bases outside gene matches: 4. Germline CDR1 LNHDA, CDR2 SQIVND (reference sequence). This CDR3 has 14 residues. CDR3 sequence reads: CASSISLAGYEQYF. The CDR3 DNA sequence: TGTGCCAGTAGTATTTCGCTAGCGGGGTACGAGCAGTACTTC.

This chain links TRBV4-1 with TRBJ2-3; perhaps TRBD2 as D (7 bases). Trimming took off 1 base at V and 3 bases at J, with 20 bases between the two ends. Germline lookup yields CDR1 MGHRA and CDR2 YSYEKL. This CDR3 has 18 residues. This CDR3 is CASSQGEGGGARTDTQYF. CDR3 DNA sequence: TGCGCCAGCAGCCAAGGAGAGGGAGGGGGGGCGAGGACAGATACGCAGTATTTT.

The chain joins TRBV4-1 to TRBJ1-2; D may be TRBD1 (5 bases). The CDR3 has 14 residues. CDR1 is MGHRA and CDR2 is YSYEKL in the germline V gene. V lost 1 base, J lost 5 bases, and 11 bases lay in between. DNA for the CDR3: TGCGCCAGCAGCCAAGGGGCAGGGCTTTATGGCTACACCTTC. Its protein product is CASSQGAGLYGYTF.

This chain connects TRBV4-2 to TRBJ1-2; 8 bases map to TRBD1. With 2 bases clipped from V and 6 bases from J, the junction kept 11 bases outside the gene matches. The germline gives CDR1 LGHNA, CDR2 YNFKEQ. The CDR3 sequence is 16 residues long. CDR3 in amino acids: CASSQPTGTGEDGYTF. DNA of the CDR3: TGTGCCAGCAGCCAACCGACCGGGACAGGTGAGGATGGCTACACCTTC.

The J gene is TRBJ2-1, the V gene TRBV5-1; no clear D gene. Germline V lookup: CDR1 SGHRS, CDR2 YFSETQ. The CDR3 loop spans 13 amino acids. V was trimmed by 3 bases and J by 9 bases, leaving 13 bases between them. CDR3 bases: TGCGCCAGCAGCTCGGACCCCCCTACTGAGCAGTTCTTC. Its translation is CASSSDPPTEQFF.

DNA of the CDR3: TGTGCCAGCAGTGAGGGCGGGGCAGGCACAGATACGCAGTATTTT. Encoded protein: CASSEGGAGTDTQYF. V and J are TRBV6-4 and TRBJ2-3; maybe TRBD2 (6 bases). This CDR3 contains 15 residues. Germline CDR1 and CDR2: MRHNA and SNTAGT. Trimming pared 3 bases from V and 1 base from J, leaving 11 bases between.

This rearrangement joins TRBV7-2 to TRBJ1-5; the D is unclear. The CDR3 sequence is 14 residues long. CDR1 and CDR2 from the germline V gene are SGHTA and FQGNSA. Trimming left V 1 base short and J 4 bases short, with 8 bases between. CDR3 nucleotide sequence: TGTGCCAGCAGCTTAGTCGCCCAAAATCAGCCCCAGCATTTT. Protein: CASSLVAQNQPQHF. The entire variable domain, with the rest obtained from reference TRBV7-2 and TRBJ1-5, is as follows: GAGVSQSPSNKVTEKGKDVELRCDPISGHTALYWYRQSLGQGLEFLIYFQGNSAPDKSGLPSDRFSAERTGGSVSTLTIQRTQQEDSAVYLCASSLVAQNQPQHFGDGTRLSIL.

The CDR3 DNA sequence: TGTGCCAGCAGTAGAGGGGGGGATGGCTACACCTTC. As protein: CASSRGGDGYTF. The rearrangement joins TRBV7-8 to TRBJ1-2; TRBD1 might be the D (6 bases). Deletions cut 6 bases from V and 6 bases from J, with 11 bases between. The CDR3 loop spans 12 amino acids. Looked up from germline, CDR1 is SGHVS and CDR2 is FQNEAQ.

In the case of this clone: The junction differs from germline at one of its ends, possibly a read error. This sequence joins TRBV5-1 and TRBJ2-1; 8 nucleotides agree with TRBD2. In germline, CDR1 is SGHRS, CDR2 YFSETQ. The CDR3 sequence is 12 residues long. The CDR3 reads CASSLAGGGGIF. The CDR3 DNA reads as TGCGCCAGCAGCCTAGCCGGTGGCGGGGGGATCTTC. The full variable domain, its missing parts supplied by reference TRBV5-1 and TRBJ2-1, is KAGVTQTPRYLIKTRGQQVTLSCSPISGHRSVSWYQQTPGQGLQFLFEYFSETQRNKGNFPGRFSGRQFSNSRSEMNVSTLELGDSALYLCASSLAGGGGIFGPGTRLTVL.

V gene TRBV19 combines with J gene TRBJ1-5; the match to TRBD1 covers 8 bases. V shed 3 bases and J 1 base; nucleotides not matched to a gene: 5. CDR1 and CDR2 (germline): LNHDA, SQIVND (reference sequence). The CDR3 is 16 amino acids. The CDR3 nucleotides read TGTGCCAGTAGTATCAGGGGGCGGCCGAGCAATCAGCCCCAGCATTTT. Translation: CASSIRGRPSNQPQHF.

The J gene is TRBJ1-1, the V gene TRBV6-6, with D perhaps TRBD1 (6 bases). The CDR3 length is 15 residues. Between the trimmed V and J ends, which lost 8 bases and 1 base, there was a span of 17 bases. Germline loops: CDR1 MNHNY, CDR2 SVGAGI (reference sequence). In DNA, the CDR3 is TGTGCCAGCGATGGACGGAGGGACAAGAACACTGAAGCTTTCTTT. This codes for CASDGRRDKNTEAFF.

The table lists this clone with a few counts. The sample holds other DNA sequences that translate to the same CDR3. The chain links TRBV5-1 to TRBJ2-7; a possible D gene is TRBD2 (6 bases). The ends were cut back, 0 bases at V and 6 bases at J, with 10 bases in the middle. Germline V gene lookup returns CDR1 SGHRS and CDR2 YFSETQ. The CDR3 spans 13 residues. This CDR3 is CASSLGLEGEQYF. CDR3 coding DNA: TGCGCCAGCAGCTTGGGGCTGGAGGGCGAGCAGTACTTC. The full variable domain, completed using reference TRBV5-1 and TRBJ2-7, is KAGVTQTPRYLIKTRGQQVTLSCSPISGHRSVSWYQQTPGQGLQFLFEYFSETQRNKGNFPGRFSGRQFSNSRSEMNVSTLELGDSALYLCASSLGLEGEQYFGPGTRLTVT.

The CDR3 DNA reads TGTGCCAGCAGTAGGCAGGGGGAAGGGTACGAGCAGTACTTC. It is translated as CASSRQGEGYEQYF. The chain combines TRBV2 with TRBJ2-7; 7 bases agree with TRBD1. V trimming: 5 bases; J trimming: 4 bases; junction bases outside the gene matches: 8. Germline V gene data show CDR1 as SNHLY and CDR2 as FYNNEI. The CDR3 sequence is 14 residues long.

The rearrangement uses TRBV18 and TRBJ2-7; TRBD1 is a possible D gene (7 bases). The length of the CDR3 is 14 residues. Trimming removed 1 base from V and 6 bases from J, with 13 bases in between. Germline loops: CDR1 KGHSH, CDR2 LQKENI. Here the CDR3 reads CASSPRQGGLEQYF. The CDR3 DNA follows: TGTGCCAGCTCACCACGCCAGGGGGGACTCGAGCAGTACTTC. The full variable domain, rest sourced from reference TRBV18 and TRBJ2-7, is NAGVMQNPRHLVRRRGQEARLRCSPMKGHSHVYWYRQLPEEGLKFMVYLQKENIIDESGMPKERFSAEFPKEGPSILRIQQVVRGDSAAYFCASSPRQGGLEQYFGPGTRLTVT.

The gene calls are TRBV27 and TRBJ2-5; TRBD2 matches at 8 bases. The CDR3 runs 14 residues. Unmatched junction bases numbered 3, after V lost 6 bases and J lost 0 bases. Germline lookup yields CDR1 MNHEY and CDR2 SMNVEV (reference sequence). CDR3 nucleotides: TGTGCCAGCAGCTTAGCGGGGCACCAAGAGACCCAGTACTTC. Protein product: CASSLAGHQETQYF.

This clone occurred a few times. This chain uses TRBV2 with TRBJ1-5; 8 nucleotides match TRBD1. Germline V gene data show CDR1 as SNHLY and CDR2 as FYNNEI. The CDR3 contains 14 residues. The V gene end was trimmed by 11 bases and the J gene end by 3 bases; junction bases not matched to a gene: 9. The CDR3 loop is CAGGQGRNNQPQHF. DNA for the CDR3: TGTGCCGGCGGACAGGGAAGAAACAATCAGCCCCAGCATTTT.

This chain joins TRBV27 and TRBJ2-7; tentatively, D is TRBD1 (6 bases). The CDR3 runs 16 residues. V was clipped by 6 bases and J by 0 bases, with 18 bases between them. In germline, CDR1 is MNHEY, CDR2 SMNVEV (reference sequence). The CDR3 DNA sequence: TGTGCCAGCAGCCCTCAACTCACAGGGTCCTCCTACGAGCAGTACTTC. Its protein product is CASSPQLTGSSYEQYF.

V and J are TRBV6-6 and TRBJ2-7; D ambiguous. This CDR3 region has 12 residues. Germline V CDR1 and CDR2: MNHNY, SVGAGI (reference sequence). Trimming cost V 6 bases and J 4 bases, with 10 bases left between them. The chain's CDR3 is CASSQDGYEQYF. The CDR3 DNA reads as TGTGCCAGCAGCCAGGACGGTTACGAGCAGTACTTC.

The rearrangement uses TRBV7-2 and TRBJ1-2; maybe TRBD1 (6 bases). The V and J ends lost 3 bases and 4 bases respectively, with 15 bases between them. Germline loops: CDR1 SGHTA, CDR2 FQGNSA. This CDR3 has 15 amino acids. The CDR3 sequence: CASSLADRPIYGYTF. The CDR3, as DNA: TGTGCCAGCAGCTTGGCTGACAGGCCGATCTATGGCTACACCTTC.

V gene TRBV2 combines with J gene TRBJ1-4, with 7 bases identical to TRBD1. The J segment lost 8 bases and the V segment lost 6 bases, leaving 12 bases of the junction unmatched. The length of the CDR3 is 15 residues. CDR1 is SNHLY, CDR2 FYNNEI, per germline. The CDR3 bases are TGTGCCAGCAGGGGAAGCCACAGGGGTAGGGAAAAACTGTTTTTT. The encoded protein is CASRGSHRGREKLFF. Full variable domain (outside the CDR3, taken from reference TRBV2 and TRBJ1-4): EPEVTQTPSHQVTQMGQEVILRCVPISNHLYFYWYRQILGQKVEFLVSFYNNEISEKSEIFDDQFSVERPDGSNFTLKIRSTKLEDSAMYFCASRGSHRGREKLFFGSGTQLSVL.

The count of this clone is one. The chain carries TRBV4-2 and TRBJ2-7; TRBD1 matches at 8 bases. The CDR3 totals 16 residues. Germline trimming cut 0 bases from V and 1 base from J; bases unmatched to any gene: 5. The germline CDR1 and CDR2 sequences are LGHNA and YNFKEQ. CDR3 bases: TGTGCCAGCAGCCAAGAGGCCGGGACAGGATCCTACGAGCAGTACTTC. The encoded protein is CASSQEAGTGSYEQYF.

As for this clone: The germline gene is not matched at one end of the junction; a read error may be the cause. The rearrangement joins TRBV4-2 to TRBJ2-7; D is unclear. The CDR3 is 13 residues long. The germline V gene encodes CDR1 LGHNA and CDR2 YNFKEQ. DNA for the CDR3: TGTGCCAGCAGCCAAGATTTGGGCCTCTTGAGAAACTTC. Translated, it gives CASSQDLGLLRNF.

The chain carries TRBV7-2 and TRBJ1-2; D is uncertain. Germline V gene sequence: CDR1 SGHTA, CDR2 FQGNSA. This CDR3 is 13 amino acids long. Deletions cut 0 bases from V and 6 bases from J, with 8 bases between. The CDR3 nucleotides read TGTGCCAGCAGCTTAGCGAGACGGCATGGCTACACCTTC. Residues: CASSLARRHGYTF.

Only a few counts were recorded for this clone. The CDR3 region has the DNA TGTGCCAGCAGTTACATTGGGACCTATGGCTACACCTTC. Protein: CASSYIGTYGYTF. The rearrangement links TRBV6-6 to TRBJ1-2; D perhaps matches TRBD1 (5 bases). The V gene's germline CDR1 is MNHNY and CDR2 SVGAGI (reference sequence). This CDR3 comprises 13 residues. Between the trimmed V and J ends, which lost 2 bases and 4 bases, there was a span of 8 bases.

This clone was seen once. The chain couples TRBV7-2 to TRBJ1-2; the D gene is possibly TRBD1 (6 bases). Germline CDR1 SGHTA, CDR2 FQGNSA. V shed 5 bases and J shed 2 bases, with 18 bases lying between them. The CDR3 is made up of 16 amino acids. CDR3 in amino acids: CASSKGVWGTNYGYTF. DNA of the CDR3: TGTGCCAGCAGCAAAGGGGTTTGGGGGACAAACTATGGCTACACCTTC.